This TCR beta chain was sequenced for a study of blood T cell repertoires in COVID-19. This clone showed up just once. The CDR3 consists of 14 residues. V was trimmed by 3 bases and J by 8 bases, leaving 15 bases between them. CDR1 is MNHEY, CDR2 SMNVEV, per germline (reference sequence). Within the 2 weeks before study entry, each person in the exposed group met a COVID-19 case. Methods used by the authors: How many nucleated cells were present was estimated from reference gene primer amplification. The data were produced by immunoSEQ multiplex PCR, yet TCRdb's version contains in-frame clones alone and is incomplete. That table furnishes V, J and clone size, whereas the DNA furnished D and trimming. The sample holds about 270,000 clones, under 95% seen once.

The sequence derives from a man aged 40-55 years who had been exposed to COVID-19. The sample comprised PBMCs or T cells enriched from blood (not recorded which). The V and J genes are TRBV27 and TRBJ2-3; D not resolved. The CDR3 protein is CASSFSPGVSTQYF. CDR3 nucleotides: TGTGCCAGCAGTTTTTCCCCAGGCGTGAGTACGCAGTATTTT.